Shown below are 4 T cell receptor beta chains from a single sample sequenced in a study of blood T cell repertoires in COVID-19. The table came from immunoSEQ multiplex PCR; TCRdb's copy has only in-frame clones and leaves some out. The sample yields 200,000 to 250,000 clones, 80% seen once. The sequenced sample consisted of peripheral blood. The receptors come from a woman aged 70-85 years with acute or convalescent COVID-19.

V usage is TRBV18 and J usage is TRBJ2-5; TRBD1 aligns across 7 bases. CDR1 and CDR2 (germline): KGHSH, LQKENI. After removal of 3 bases from V and 2 bases from J, the junction contained 9 bases not matched to a gene. The CDR3 has 16 residues. The CDR3 loop is CASSPSLLDRQETQYF. The CDR3 nucleotides read TGTGCCAGCTCACCCAGTCTCCTGGACAGGCAAGAGACCCAGTACTTC. The whole variable domain, remainder taken from reference TRBV18 and TRBJ2-5, is NAGVMQNPRHLVRRRGQEARLRCSPMKGHSHVYWYRQLPEEGLKFMVYLQKENIIDESGMPKERFSAEFPKEGPSILRIQQVVRGDSAAYFCASSPSLLDRQETQYFGPGTRLLVL.

In this sample, this clone turned up a few times. This rearrangement joins TRBV7-6 to TRBJ2-7; a possible D gene is TRBD2 (5 bases). V lost 0 bases, J lost 2 bases, and 11 bases lay in between. The CDR3 totals 15 residues. CDR1 and CDR2 (germline): SGHVS, FNYEAQ. This CDR3 is CASSLAGAEAYEQYF. In nucleotides, the CDR3 is TGTGCCAGCAGCTTAGCTGGCGCGGAGGCCTACGAGCAGTACTTC. The full variable domain, its missing parts supplied by reference TRBV7-6 and TRBJ2-7, is GAGVSQSPRYKVTKRGQDVALRCDPISGHVSLYWYRQALGQGPEFLTYFNYEAQQDKSGLPNDRFSAERPEGSISTLTIQRTEQRDSAMYRCASSLAGAEAYEQYFGPGTRLTVT.

The rearrangement joins TRBV5-6 to TRBJ2-1; maybe TRBD1 (6 bases). The V end lost 7 bases, the J end lost 3 bases, and 11 bases lay between the germline ends. The CDR3 contains 13 residues. The germline V gene has CDR1 SGHDT and CDR2 YYEEEE. The CDR3 protein is CASDRMDYNEQFF. The CDR3 DNA follows: TGTGCCAGCGACAGGATGGACTACAATGAGCAGTTCTTC.

V gene TRBV4-2 combines with J gene TRBJ2-3; D might be TRBD2 (5 bases). CDR1 and CDR2 from the germline V gene are LGHNA and YNFKEQ. Trimming left V 5 bases short and J 0 bases short, with 9 bases between. CDR3 length: 14 amino acids. The CDR3 bases are TGTGCCAGCAGCTTACGGACTAGCACAGATACGCAGTATTTT. Protein: CASSLRTSTDTQYF.